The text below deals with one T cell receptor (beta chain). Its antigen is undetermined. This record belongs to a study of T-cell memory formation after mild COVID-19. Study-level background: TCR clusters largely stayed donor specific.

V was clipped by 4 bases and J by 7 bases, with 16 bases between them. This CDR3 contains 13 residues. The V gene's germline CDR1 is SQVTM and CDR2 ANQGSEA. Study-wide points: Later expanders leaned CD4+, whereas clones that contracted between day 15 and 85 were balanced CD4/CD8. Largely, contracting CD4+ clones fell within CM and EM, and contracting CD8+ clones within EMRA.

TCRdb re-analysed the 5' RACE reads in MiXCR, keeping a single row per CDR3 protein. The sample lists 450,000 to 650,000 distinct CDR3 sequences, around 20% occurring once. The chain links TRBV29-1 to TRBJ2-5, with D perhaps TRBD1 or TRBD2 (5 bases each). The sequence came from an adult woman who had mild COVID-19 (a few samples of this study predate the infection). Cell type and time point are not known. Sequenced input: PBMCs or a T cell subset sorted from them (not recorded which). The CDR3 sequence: CSVAEGLSGTQYF. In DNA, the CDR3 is TGCAGCGTTGCCGAGGGGCTGTCAGGGACCCAGTACTTC.